What follows is one T cell receptor beta chain and its context. Sequenced by immunoSEQ multiplex PCR; TCRdb stores in-frame clones only, minus some. The repertoire consists of fewer than 200,000 clones, with approximately 95% occurring once and the leading ten covering about 1.5%. This sample was taken from a study of control samples from healthy donors and cancer patients. Material for sequencing was blood. The TCR comes from a young man in good health.

The CDR3 region is CASSSSGSYNEQFF. CDR3 DNA sequence: TGTGCCAGCAGCTCTAGCGGCAGCTACAATGAGCAGTTCTTC. This chain connects TRBV7-8 to TRBJ2-1, with 7 bases fitting TRBD2. The germline CDR1 and CDR2 sequences are SGHVS and FQNEAQ. The CDR3 runs to 14 residues. Losses at the gene ends were 4 bases for V and 3 bases for J; bases not matched to a gene: 3.